Below, 25 T cell receptor beta chains from the same sample are listed, as sequenced in a study of persistence of HIV-infected CD4 T cells. This was the immunoSEQ version 4 assay in survey mode. Method: immunoSEQ multiplex PCR; TCRdb's copy keeps in-frame clones and lacks some. The table lists tens of thousands of clones, 88% of them singletons, with 0.4% to 0.6% in the top ten. These receptors lack a known antigen. Nonspecific anti-CD3/anti-CD28 bead stimulation represents the broad CD4+ T cell repertoire. Responding CD4+ T cells were sorted by upregulation of both CD40 ligand and CD69. Sequencing used CD4+ T cells sorted from PBMCs after approximately 18-hour stimulation, obtained from a patient who received antiretroviral therapy. These receptor sequences come from an adult woman with HIV who was CMV-seropositive.

The chain is built from TRBV5-4 and TRBJ2-7; no clear D gene. V lost 3 bases, J lost 2 bases, and 15 bases lay in between. Looked up from germline, CDR1 is SGHNT and CDR2 is YYREEE (reference sequence). CDR3 length equals 15 residues. CDR3 loop: CASSSPGSRAYEQYF. The CDR3, as DNA: TGTGCCAGCAGCTCCCCAGGCTCCAGAGCCTACGAGCAGTACTTC.

J is TRBJ1-2 and V is TRBV12-3 or TRBV12-4, with D uncertain. The CDR3 sequence is 13 residues long. V was trimmed by 1 base and J by 2 bases, leaving 5 bases between them. The CDR3 protein is CASSLGQNYGYTF. The CDR3 DNA sequence: TGTGCCAGCAGTTTAGGGCAGAACTATGGCTACACCTTC.

The chain recombines TRBV2 with TRBJ1-2; D remains ambiguous. The CDR3 has 15 amino acids. The ends were cut back, 5 bases at V and 2 bases at J, with 15 bases in the middle. CDR1 is SNHLY, CDR2 FYNNEI, per germline. This CDR3 reads CASSPFVELNYGYTF. DNA of the CDR3: TGTGCCAGCAGTCCCTTTGTGGAGTTAAACTATGGCTACACCTTC.

The chain joins TRBV3-1 (or the pseudogene TRBV3-2) to TRBJ1-2; D is perhaps TRBD1 (5 bases). CDR1 is LGHDT and CDR2 is YNNKEL in the germline V gene (reference sequence). With 4 bases removed from V and 8 bases from J, the gap between germline ends came to 11 bases. This CDR3 comprises 12 residues. The CDR3, as DNA: TGTGCCAGCAGCCTACCGGGGGGAGGCTACACCTTC. It specifies CASSLPGGGYTF.

The chain recombines TRBV7-6 with TRBJ1-1, with D unresolved. The CDR3 runs 17 residues. Germline CDR1 reads SGHVS; CDR2 reads FNYEAQ. V lost 4 bases, J lost 7 bases, and 25 bases lay in between. The CDR3 DNA is TGTGCCAGCAGCTCACTCGGGGTGGGAGCCCTTAAGGGTGAAGCTTTCTTT. Amino acids: CASSSLGVGALKGEAFF.

The gene calls are TRBV6-5 and TRBJ1-2; possible D gene TRBD1, 5 bases. The CDR3 sequence is 14 residues long. With 4 bases removed from V and 4 bases from J, the gap between germline ends came to 13 bases. CDR1 is MNHEY and CDR2 is SVGAGI in the germline V gene. Written as DNA, the CDR3 is TGTGCCAGCAGTTTGGGACTTGGGAGCTATGGCTACACCTTC. Translating it yields CASSLGLGSYGYTF.

The gene calls are TRBV6-5 and TRBJ1-2; D uncertain. Germline assignment: CDR1 MNHEY and CDR2 SVGAGI. This CDR3 has 13 amino acids. The V end lost 6 bases, the J end lost 0 bases, and 8 bases lay between the germline ends. DNA for the CDR3: TGTGCCAGCAGATTGGGTACTAACTATGGCTACACCTTC. It translates to CASRLGTNYGYTF.

The chain links TRBV5-1 to TRBJ1-6, with 8 bases identical to TRBD1. Germline values: CDR1 SGHRS, CDR2 YFSETQ. Trimming took 4 bases from V and 9 from J; bases not matched to a gene: 6. CDR3 length equals 14 residues. CDR3 coding DNA: TGCGCCAGCAGCGCGGACAGGGAGGGTTCACCCCTCCACTTT. Residues: CASSADREGSPLHF.

The rearrangement joins TRBV9 to TRBJ1-3, with TRBD1 as a possible D gene (5 bases). The CDR3 consists of 16 residues. Germline V gene data show CDR1 as SGDLS and CDR2 as YYNGEE. Deletions cut 1 base from V and 0 bases from J, with 11 bases between. The chain's CDR3 is CASSVFSGSSGNTIYF. The CDR3, as DNA: TGTGCCAGCAGCGTATTCTCAGGGAGCTCTGGAAACACCATATATTTT.

J is TRBJ1-1 and V is TRBV5-4; 7 bases are shared with TRBD1. The V gene's germline CDR1 is SGHNT and CDR2 YYREEE (reference sequence). The CDR3 length is 14 residues. Trimming removed 4 bases from V and 10 bases from J; junction bases left unmatched: 13. CDR3 loop: CASSPTGQFLGAFF. CDR3 coding DNA: TGTGCCAGCAGCCCTACGGGACAGTTTCTCGGAGCTTTCTTT.

The chain employs TRBV6-5 and TRBJ1-5; D is undetermined. Germline CDR1 MNHEY, CDR2 SVGAGI. V lost 4 bases and J lost 4, with 17 bases in between. The CDR3 is 16 residues long. CDR3 residues: CASSSLRPGGNQPQHF. The DNA for the CDR3 is TGTGCCAGCAGTTCACTCCGGCCGGGCGGGAATCAGCCCCAGCATTTT.

The gene calls are TRBV27 and TRBJ2-1; no definite D call. V gave up 7 bases and J gave up 5 bases, with 15 bases separating them. This CDR3 contains 14 residues. Germline lookup yields CDR1 MNHEY and CDR2 SMNVEV (reference sequence). The CDR3 region has the DNA TGTGCCAGCACCTTAAGGCCCTCGGACAATGAGCAGTTCTTC. It encodes CASTLRPSDNEQFF.

This clone was detected only once. The chain links TRBV19 to TRBJ1-6; no firm D call. V was trimmed by 3 bases and J by 7 bases, leaving 16 bases between them. This CDR3 contains 16 residues. Germline assignment: CDR1 LNHDA and CDR2 SQIVND (reference sequence). The CDR3 DNA reads TGTGCCAGTAGTATTGGCGGAGTCATTAAAAATTCACCCCTCCACTTT. Translation: CASSIGGVIKNSPLHF.

This clone was detected once. The rearrangement uses TRBV5-8 and TRBJ1-2; tentatively, D is TRBD1 (5 bases). The CDR3 consists of 15 residues. V lost 4 bases and J 3 bases, leaving 16 bases between the germline ends. Germline CDR1 and CDR2: SGHTS and YDEGEE. CDR3 bases: TGTGCCAGCAGCCTCCGCCGGAGGGGATACTATGGCTACACCTTC. Translated, it gives CASSLRRRGYYGYTF.

CDR3 sequence: CASSFTWTAEAFF. The CDR3, as DNA: TGTGCCAGCAGTTTCACGTGGACAGCTGAAGCTTTCTTT. The rearrangement joins TRBV28 to TRBJ1-1; the D gene is possibly TRBD1 (6 bases). The length of the CDR3 is 13 residues. V lost 3 bases to trimming and J lost 6 bases, with 11 bases between them. The germline V gene has CDR1 MDHEN and CDR2 SYDVKM.

V is TRBV6-4 and J is TRBJ2-1; D might be TRBD2 (6 bases). Per germline, CDR1 MRHNA and CDR2 SNTAGT. The CDR3 spans 11 residues. Trimming stripped 5 bases from V and 11 bases from J, with 10 bases between. The CDR3 region has the DNA TGTGCCAGCAGTACCGGACTAAAGCAGTTCTTC. Protein product: CASSTGLKQFF.

The genes are TRBV6-5 and TRBJ1-4; D not resolved. CDR1 is MNHEY and CDR2 is SVGAGI in the germline V gene. V was clipped by 6 bases and J by 7 bases, with 15 bases between them. The CDR3 covers 14 residues. In DNA, the CDR3 is TGTGCCAGCAGGACTAAGGGTATAAGTGAAAAACTGTTTTTT. Translated, it gives CASRTKGISEKLFF.

The rearrangement uses TRBV4-2 and TRBJ1-2; D is unresolved. The germline V gene has CDR1 LGHNA and CDR2 YNFKEQ. V was clipped by 0 bases and J by 2 bases, with 1 base between them. This CDR3 comprises 12 residues. CDR3 sequence: CASSQENYGYTF. The CDR3 nucleotides read TGTGCCAGCAGCCAAGAGAACTATGGCTACACCTTC.

The chain joins TRBV18 to TRBJ1-2, with TRBD1 as a possible D gene (6 bases). V lost 5 bases, J lost 2 bases, and 9 bases lay in between. The CDR3 is 13 amino acids. The germline V gene encodes CDR1 KGHSH and CDR2 LQKENI. The CDR3 loop reads CASSVDRNYGYTF. Here the CDR3 DNA reads TGTGCCAGCTCAGTCGACAGGAACTATGGCTACACCTTC.

This clone was recorded only once. The rearrangement links TRBV9 to TRBJ2-3; 14 positions agree with TRBD2. Germline loops: CDR1 SGDLS, CDR2 YYNGEE. The ends lost 3 bases at V and 3 bases at J; junction bases unmatched: 9. CDR3 length: 18 amino acids. The CDR3 sequence is CASSAGLAGGLATDTQYF. The CDR3 nucleotides are TGTGCCAGCAGCGCCGGACTAGCGGGGGGCCTGGCGACAGATACGCAGTATTTT.

As concerns this clone: Other DNA sequences from this sample encode an identical CDR3 as well. This chain joins TRBV18 and TRBJ2-2; tentatively, D is TRBD2 (5 bases). In germline, CDR1 is KGHSH, CDR2 LQKENI. Trimming took 2 bases from V and 4 from J, leaving 5 bases between them. The CDR3 sequence is 13 residues long. CDR3 nucleotides: TGTGCCAGCTCACCAAGCGGCACCGGGGAGCTGTTTTTT. Its protein is CASSPSGTGELFF.

The rearrangement joins TRBV6-5 to TRBJ1-2; TRBD1 matches at 8 bases. The CDR3 length is 13 residues. CDR1 is MNHEY, CDR2 SVGAGI, per germline. Unmatched junction bases numbered 7, after V lost 5 bases and J lost 8 bases. The CDR3 nucleotides read TGTGCCAGCAGTCCGGACAGGGTCGGCGGCTACACCTTC. Translation gives CASSPDRVGGYTF.

The rearrangement joins TRBV7-2 to TRBJ2-3; the match to TRBD2 covers 7 bases. Losses at the gene ends were 2 bases for V and 2 bases for J; bases not matched to a gene: 1. The CDR3 extends over 14 amino acids. CDR1 and CDR2 (germline): SGHTA, FQGNSA. CDR3 DNA: TGTGCCAGCAGCTTACGGGGGGTCACAGATACGCAGTATTTT. Amino acid sequence: CASSLRGVTDTQYF.

This chain connects TRBV27 to TRBJ2-1, with 8 bases lining up with TRBD1. Trimming cost V 6 bases and J 6 bases; bases outside gene matches: 7. CDR1 MNHEY and CDR2 SMNVEV come from the germline V gene (reference sequence). The CDR3 sequence is 14 residues long. CDR3 coding DNA: TGTGCCAGCAGACCGGGACAGGCCCCCAATGAGCAGTTCTTC. Protein sequence: CASRPGQAPNEQFF.

This chain joins TRBV2 and TRBJ1-2; 10 positions agree with TRBD1. Germline trimming cut 4 bases from V and 1 base from J; bases unmatched to any gene: 3. This CDR3 contains 15 residues. Germline CDR1 reads SNHLY; CDR2 reads FYNNEI. DNA for the CDR3: TGTGCCAGCAGTGTTGGGACAGGGGATAACTATGGCTACACCTTC. It codes for CASSVGTGDNYGYTF.